This TCR beta chain was sequenced for a study of blood T cells in healthy people across ages. This clonotype was detected a few times. A sample-barcoded 5' primer and a J-beta primer mix were used in a second PCR of roughly 6 to 11 cycles. TCRdb ran MiXCR on the 5' RACE reads and lists one entry per CDR3 protein. This table holds approximately 1.5 million distinct CDR3 sequences, 34% found once. The clonotype originates from a woman in her thirties in good health. The source material was blood.

The CDR3: CASSTLTGAFPGEQYF. The CDR3 nucleotides are TGTGCCAGCAGCACCTTGACAGGGGCCTTCCCGGGAGAGCAGTACTTC. The rearrangement joins TRBV9 to TRBJ2-5, with 8 bases fitting TRBD1. This CDR3 region has 16 residues. Germline V lookup: CDR1 SGDLS, CDR2 YYNGEE. With 4 bases clipped from V and 11 bases from J, the junction kept 19 bases outside the gene matches.